This paragraph reports one T cell receptor beta chain. Original processing methods: Quantification of nucleated cells was approximated via reference gene primer amplification. TCRdb keeps only in-frame clones here, not all; method: immunoSEQ multiplex PCR. The V and J calls and clone size were taken over from that table, and D and trimming were inferred from the DNA. Of about 340,000 clones listed, about 89% are singletons. Germline lookup yields CDR1 LNHDA and CDR2 SQIVND (reference sequence). The CDR3 covers 15 residues. Losses at the gene ends were 5 bases for V and 5 bases for J; bases not matched to a gene: 9. The sample belongs to a study of blood T cell repertoires in COVID-19. Study-level information: In each case, the material was cDNA or gDNA derived from T cells, B-cell-depleted T cells, or PBMCs.

Input material: peripheral blood. The chain recombines TRBV19 with TRBJ2-1; 7 bases agree with TRBD1. This sequence originates from a woman between 45 and 65 years old with COVID-19, enrolled during active disease. Here the CDR3 DNA reads TGTGCCAGTAGTTTACTCGGGACAGCCAACAATGAGCAGTTCTTC. The encoded protein is CASSLLGTANNEQFF.